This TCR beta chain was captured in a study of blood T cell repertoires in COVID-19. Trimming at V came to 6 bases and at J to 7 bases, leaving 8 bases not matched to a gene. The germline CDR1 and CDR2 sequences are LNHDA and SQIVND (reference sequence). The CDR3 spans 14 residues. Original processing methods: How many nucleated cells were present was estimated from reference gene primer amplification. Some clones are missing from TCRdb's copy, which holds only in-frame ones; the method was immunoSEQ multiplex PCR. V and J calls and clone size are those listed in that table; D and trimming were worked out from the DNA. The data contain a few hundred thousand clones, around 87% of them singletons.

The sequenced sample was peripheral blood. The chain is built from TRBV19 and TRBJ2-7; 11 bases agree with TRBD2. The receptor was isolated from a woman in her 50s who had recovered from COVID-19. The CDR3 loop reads CASSPGLAAREQYF. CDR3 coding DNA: TGTGCCAGTAGCCCGGGACTAGCGGCCCGGGAGCAGTACTTC.